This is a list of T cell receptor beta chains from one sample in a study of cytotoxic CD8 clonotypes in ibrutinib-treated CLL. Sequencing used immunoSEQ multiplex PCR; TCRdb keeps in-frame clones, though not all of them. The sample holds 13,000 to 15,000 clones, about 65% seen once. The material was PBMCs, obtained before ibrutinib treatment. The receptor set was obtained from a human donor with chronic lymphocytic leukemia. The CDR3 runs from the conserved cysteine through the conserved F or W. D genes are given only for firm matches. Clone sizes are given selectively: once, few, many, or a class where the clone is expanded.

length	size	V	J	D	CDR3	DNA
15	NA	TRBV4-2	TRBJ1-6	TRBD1	CASSLGQKNNSPLHF	TGTGCCAGCAGCCTGGGACAGAAGAATAATTCACCCCTCCACTTT
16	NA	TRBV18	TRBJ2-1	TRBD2	CASSPASGAIYNEQFF	TGTGCCAGCTCACCAGCCAGCGGGGCTATCTACAATGAGCAGTTCTTC
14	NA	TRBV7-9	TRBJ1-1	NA	CASSPNRVNTEAFF	TGTGCCAGCAGCCCTAACAGGGTTAACACTGAAGCTTTCTTT
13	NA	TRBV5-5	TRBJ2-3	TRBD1	CASSLGTGETQYF	TGTGCCAGCAGCTTGGGGACAGGGGAAACGCAGTATTTT
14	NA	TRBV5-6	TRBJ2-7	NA	CASSRTKHLGEQYF	TGTGCCAGCAGCCGGACTAAACATCTGGGGGAGCAGTACTTC
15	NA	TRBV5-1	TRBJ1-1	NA	CASSPDNRRNTGAFF	TGCGCCAGCAGCCCGGACAACAGGCGGAACACAGGAGCTTTCTTT
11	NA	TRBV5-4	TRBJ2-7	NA	CASSEGYEQYF	TGTGCCAGCAGCGAGGGATACGAGCAGTACTTC
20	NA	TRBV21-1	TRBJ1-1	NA	CASSTKPFTGYTRMNTEAFF	TGTGCCAGCAGCACCAAACCGTTTACAGGGTACACCCGAATGAACACTGAAGCTTTCTTT
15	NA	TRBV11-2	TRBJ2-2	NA	CASSRGRQNTGELFF	TGTGCCAGCAGCCGAGGACGGCAGAACACCGGGGAGCTGTTTTTT
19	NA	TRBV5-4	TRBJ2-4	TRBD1	CASSLAGGIGSLGKNIQYF	TGTGCCAGCAGCTTGGCAGGGGGCATAGGGTCTTTGGGCAAAAACATTCAGTACTTC
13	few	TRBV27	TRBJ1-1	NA	CASRGTGNTEAFF	TGTGCCAGCAGAGGGACGGGGAACACTGAAGCTTTCTTT
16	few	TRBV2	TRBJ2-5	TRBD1	CASSRQLQGAGETQYF	TGTGCCAGCAGCCGCCAATTACAGGGGGCGGGAGAGACCCAGTACTTC
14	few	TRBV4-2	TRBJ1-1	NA	CASSPVVGNTEAFF	TGTGCCAGCAGCCCAGTCGTCGGCAACACTGAAGCTTTCTTT
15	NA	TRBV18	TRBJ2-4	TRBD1	CASSPPGQGVHIQYF	TGTGCCAGCTCACCACCAGGCCAGGGGGTTCACATTCAGTACTTC
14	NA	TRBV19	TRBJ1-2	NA	CASSPGPSPYGYTF	TGTGCCAGTAGTCCTGGCCCCAGCCCCTATGGCTACACCTTC
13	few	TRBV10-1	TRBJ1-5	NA	CASSETLNQPQHF	TGCGCCAGCAGTGAGACACTGAATCAGCCCCAGCATTTT
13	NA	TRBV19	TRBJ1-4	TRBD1	CASKGGVNEKLFF	TGTGCCAGTAAAGGGGGCGTTAATGAAAAACTGTTTTTT
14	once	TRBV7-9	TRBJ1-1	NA	CASSPSRVNTEAFF	TGTGCCAGCAGCCCTAGCAGGGTTAACACTGAAGCTTTCTTT
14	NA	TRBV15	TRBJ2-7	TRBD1	CATSRGQGSDEQYF	TGTGCCACCAGCAGAGGACAGGGGAGCGACGAGCAGTACTTC
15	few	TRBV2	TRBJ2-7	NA	CASSEGPVPEGEQYF	TGTGCCAGCAGTGAAGGGCCCGTCCCTGAAGGCGAGCAGTACTTC
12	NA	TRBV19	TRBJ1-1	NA	CASSPTNTEAFF	TGTGCCAGTAGTCCCACGAACACTGAAGCTTTCTTT
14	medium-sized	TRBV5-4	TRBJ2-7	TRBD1	CASSFNRGGSEQYF	TGTGCCAGCAGCTTCAACAGGGGCGGGTCCGAGCAGTACTTC
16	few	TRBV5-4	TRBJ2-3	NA	CASSLGADSSTDTQYF	TGTGCCAGCAGCTTGGGAGCAGACTCTAGCACAGATACGCAGTATTTT
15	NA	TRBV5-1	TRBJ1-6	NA	CASSLVAGASSPLHF	TGCGCCAGCAGCTTGGTGGCGGGGGCGAGTTCACCCCTCCACTTT
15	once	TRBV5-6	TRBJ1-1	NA	CTSSPLGTPNTEAFF	TGTACCAGCAGCCCGCTGGGGACGCCGAACACTGAAGCTTTCTTT
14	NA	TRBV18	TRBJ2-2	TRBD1	CASSPATGIGELFF	TGTGCCAGCTCACCAGCGACAGGGATCGGGGAGCTGTTTTTT
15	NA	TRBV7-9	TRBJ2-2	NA	CASSFTTRDTGELFF	TGTGCCAGCAGCTTTACTACGAGGGACACCGGGGAGCTGTTTTTT
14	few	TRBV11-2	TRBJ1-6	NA	CASSSQAINSPLHF	TGTGCCAGCAGCTCACAGGCGATTAATTCACCCCTCCACTTT
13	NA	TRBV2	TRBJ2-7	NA	CASSGTDFYEQYF	TGTGCCAGCAGTGGGACAGACTTCTACGAGCAGTACTTC
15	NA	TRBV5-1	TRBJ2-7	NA	CASSSGGTGAWEQYF	TGCGCCAGCAGCTCGGGCGGGACGGGGGCTTGGGAGCAGTACTTC
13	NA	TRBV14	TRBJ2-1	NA	CASSQGQLALQFF	TGTGCCAGCAGCCAAGGCCAACTAGCCCTGCAGTTCTTC
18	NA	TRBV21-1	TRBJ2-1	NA	CASSKALRSCYYYNEQFF	TGTGCCAGCAGCAAAGCGCTCCGGTCCTGCTACTACTACAATGAGCAGTTCTTC
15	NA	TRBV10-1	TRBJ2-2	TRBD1	CASSLDRANTGELFF	TGCGCCAGCAGTTTGGACAGGGCGAACACCGGGGAGCTGTTTTTT
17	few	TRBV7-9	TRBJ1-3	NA	CASSSKLWTASGNTIYF	TGTGCCAGCAGCTCAAAGCTTTGGACGGCCTCTGGAAACACCATATATTTT
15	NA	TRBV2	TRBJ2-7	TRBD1	CASSPGTGGAEEQYF	TGTGCCAGCAGTCCCGGGACAGGGGGCGCAGAGGAGCAGTACTTC
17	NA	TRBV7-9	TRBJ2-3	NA	CASSSPRDGPSTDTQYF	TGTGCCAGCAGCTCCCCCCGGGACGGCCCAAGCACAGATACGCAGTATTTT
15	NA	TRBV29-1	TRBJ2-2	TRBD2	CSVSLAGVVAGELFF	TGCAGCGTTTCACTAGCGGGGGTTGTCGCCGGGGAGCTGTTTTTT
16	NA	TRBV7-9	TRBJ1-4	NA	CASSLIQGPNNEKLFF	TGTGCCAGCAGCTTAATACAGGGCCCAAATAATGAAAAACTGTTTTTT
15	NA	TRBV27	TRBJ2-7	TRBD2	CASRGTSGGLYEQYF	TGTGCCAGCAGGGGGACTAGCGGGGGTCTCTACGAGCAGTACTTC
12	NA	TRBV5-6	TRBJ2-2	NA	CASSLATGELFF	TGTGCCAGCAGCTTAGCCACCGGGGAGCTGTTTTTT
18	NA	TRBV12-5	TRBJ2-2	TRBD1	CASGLVTSGQGDSGELFF	TGTGCTAGTGGTTTGGTTACCTCGGGACAGGGGGATTCCGGGGAGCTGTTTTTT
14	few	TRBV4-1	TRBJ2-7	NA	CASSPFPTAYEQYF	TGCGCCAGCAGCCCGTTTCCTACAGCCTACGAGCAGTACTTC
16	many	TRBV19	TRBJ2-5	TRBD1	CASSDIGQGGRETQYF	TGTGCCAGTAGTGACATCGGACAGGGGGGTCGAGAGACCCAGTACTTC
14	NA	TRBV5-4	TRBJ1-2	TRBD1	CASSMTGLRERYTF	TGTGCCAGCAGCATGACAGGGCTACGGGAGCGCTACACCTTC
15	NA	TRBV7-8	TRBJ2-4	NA	CASSGLRGDANIQYF	TGTGCCAGCAGCGGCTTGAGGGGGGACGCAAACATTCAGTACTTC
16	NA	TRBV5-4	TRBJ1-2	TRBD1	CASSEGAGSKSYGYTF	TGTGCCAGCAGCGAGGGGGCCGGGAGCAAGTCCTATGGCTACACCTTC
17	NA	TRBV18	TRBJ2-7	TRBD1	CASTHRSRTGTTYEQYF	TGTGCCAGCACTCACCGGTCCCGGACAGGCACCACCTACGAGCAGTACTTC
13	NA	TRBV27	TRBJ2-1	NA	CASSLGPGNEQFF	TGTGCCAGCAGTTTAGGACCTGGGAATGAGCAGTTCTTC
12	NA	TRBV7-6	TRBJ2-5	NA	CASSAPQETQYF	TGTGCCAGCAGCGCACCCCAAGAGACCCAGTACTTC
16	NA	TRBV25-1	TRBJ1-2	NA	CASSGPAGETHYGYTF	TGTGCCAGCAGTGGTCCGGCAGGGGAGACCCACTATGGCTACACCTTC
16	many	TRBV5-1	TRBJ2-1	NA	CASSSLTGTNYNEQFF	TGCGCCAGCAGCTCCTTAACCGGGACAAACTACAATGAGCAGTTCTTC
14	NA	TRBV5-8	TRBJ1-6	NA	CASSLGQQNSPLHF	TGTGCCAGCAGCTTAGGCCAGCAAAATTCACCCCTCCACTTT
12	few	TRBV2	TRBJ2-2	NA	CAVPEDTGELFF	TGTGCCGTACCAGAGGACACCGGGGAGCTGTTTTTT